The 24 T cell receptor beta chains below come from one sample, sequenced in a study of PD-1 blockade in classical Hodgkin lymphoma. Each patient experienced a relapse that followed autologous stem cell transplantation, and brentuximab vedotin exposure varied. TCRdb keeps only in-frame clones here, not all; method: immunoSEQ multiplex PCR. The table lists 50,000 to 65,000 clones, roughly 90% of them singletons, with about 10% in the top ten. The sample in question was peripheral blood mononuclear cells (PBMCs), obtained before the second cycle of nivolumab. The receptors come from a human donor with classical Hodgkin lymphoma.

V is TRBV29-1 and J is TRBJ2-1; TRBD2 aligns across 12 bases. CDR3 length: 18 residues. The V segment lost 1 base and the J segment 8 bases; nucleotides outside the gene matches: 15. Germline V CDR1 and CDR2: SQVTM, ANQGSEA. The CDR3 protein is CSVEAINLAGGAVDEQFF. The DNA of the CDR3 is TGCAGCGTTGAAGCCATTAATCTAGCGGGAGGGGCCGTTGATGAGCAGTTCTTC.

The CDR3 DNA reads TGTGCCAGCACACGGGAAGAGGTGTACGAGCAGTACTTC. Protein product: CASTREEVYEQYF. The J gene is TRBJ2-7, the V gene TRBV6-6, with a tentative D call TRBD2 (5 bases). From germline, CDR1 is MNHNY and CDR2 SVGAGI (reference sequence). The CDR3 sequence is 13 residues long. The V and J ends lost 7 bases and 4 bases respectively, with 14 bases between them.

The rearrangement uses TRBV19 and TRBJ1-6; D is unresolved. The CDR3 is 16 amino acids. Trimming stripped 4 bases from V and 5 bases from J, with 15 bases between. Germline-derived CDR1 and CDR2 are LNHDA and SQIVND (reference sequence). The CDR3: CASSTKGTANNSPLHF. The CDR3, as DNA: TGTGCCAGTAGTACCAAGGGAACAGCGAATAATTCACCCCTCCACTTT.

The chain has TRBV18 and TRBJ2-7; 11 bases are a match to TRBD2. This CDR3 comprises 15 residues. Trimming removed 5 bases from V and 4 bases from J; junction bases left unmatched: 7. Germline V gene sequence: CDR1 KGHSH, CDR2 LQKENI. The CDR3: CASSTTSGASYEQYF. The CDR3 DNA follows: TGTGCCAGCTCAACGACTAGCGGGGCGTCTTACGAGCAGTACTTC.

The chain is built from TRBV5-1 and TRBJ2-1; 8 nucleotides match TRBD2. This CDR3 has 16 residues. Germline CDR1 is SGHRS and CDR2 is YFSETQ. V was clipped by 0 bases and J by 1 base; unmatched bases: 3. The CDR3 DNA reads TGCGCCAGCAGCTTGGACGGACTAGCTTCCTACAATGAGCAGTTCTTC. Translation gives CASSLDGLASYNEQFF.

This rearrangement joins TRBV7-9 to TRBJ1-1, with 7 bases aligning to TRBD1. There are 13 residues in the CDR3. The germline V gene has CDR1 SEHNR and CDR2 FQNEAQ (reference sequence). The J segment lost 12 bases and the V segment lost 1 base, leaving 8 bases of the junction unmatched. The CDR3 loop reads CASSLDPTGTTFF. The CDR3 DNA reads TGTGCCAGCAGCTTAGACCCGACAGGGACGACTTTCTTT.

V and J are TRBV6-5 and TRBJ2-1, with 8 positions matching TRBD1. Germline assignment: CDR1 MNHEY and CDR2 SVGAGI. This CDR3 has 15 residues. V shed 2 bases, J shed 8 bases, and the junction held 8 bases outside the gene matches. The DNA of the CDR3 is TGTGCCAGCAGTTACCGACAGGGGAAGGTCGATGAGCAGTTCTTC. Its protein product is CASSYRQGKVDEQFF.

The chain links TRBV18 to TRBJ2-1, with D perhaps given as TRBD1 or TRBD2 (5 bases each). In germline, CDR1 is KGHSH, CDR2 LQKENI. CDR3 length: 18 amino acids. With 0 bases removed from V and 3 bases from J, the gap between germline ends came to 18 bases. CDR3 region: CASSPPVGPQNYYNEQFF. In nucleotides, the CDR3 is TGTGCCAGCTCACCACCGGTGGGACCTCAAAATTACTACAATGAGCAGTTCTTC.

V gene TRBV6-5 combines with J gene TRBJ2-6, with D unclear. Per germline, CDR1 MNHEY and CDR2 SVGAGI. V was trimmed by 6 bases and J by 3 bases, leaving 12 bases between them. This CDR3 is 15 amino acids long. The DNA of the CDR3 is TGTGCCAGCAGCCGTTCAGGTGTTGGGGCCAACGTCCTGACTTTC. It codes for CASSRSGVGANVLTF.

This sequence joins TRBV28 and TRBJ1-2, with 7 nucleotides matching TRBD1. CDR1 and CDR2 from the germline V gene are MDHEN and SYDVKM. The CDR3 loop spans 13 amino acids. The V segment lost 6 bases and the J segment 3 bases; nucleotides outside the gene matches: 4. CDR3 sequence (DNA): TGTGCCAGCAGCCCGACAGGGCACTATGGCTACACCTTC. The encoded protein is CASSPTGHYGYTF.

CDR3 protein: CASSENWPGMAGELFF. In DNA, the CDR3 is TGTGCCAGCAGTGAAAATTGGCCGGGAATGGCCGGGGAGCTGTTTTTT. The V gene is TRBV2, the J gene TRBJ2-2, with TRBD2 as a possible D gene (5 bases). V was pared by 2 bases and J by 6 bases, with 16 bases between. The CDR3 consists of 16 residues. Per germline, CDR1 SNHLY and CDR2 FYNNEI.

The V and J genes are TRBV4-2 and TRBJ1-6; TRBD1 might be the D (5 bases). The CDR3 covers 16 residues. Germline CDR1 and CDR2: LGHNA and YNFKEQ. Trimming pared 3 bases from V and 10 bases from J, leaving 19 bases between. The CDR3 DNA reads as TGTGCCAGCAGCCACGATTACGGGGCCGAGGTGTCACCCCTCCACTTT. Translation gives CASSHDYGAEVSPLHF.

The chain carries TRBV5-8 and TRBJ2-5; D uncertain. The CDR3 has 16 amino acids. V was cut by 1 base and J by 2 bases, with 15 bases left in between. CDR1 and CDR2 (germline): SGHTS, YDEGEE. CDR3 protein: CASSLIPGLPQETQYF. The CDR3 DNA follows: TGTGCCAGCAGCTTGATCCCAGGTCTACCACAAGAGACCCAGTACTTC.

This chain links TRBV18 with TRBJ1-1; maybe TRBD1 (6 bases). Deletions cut 1 base from V and 6 bases from J, with 12 bases between. The CDR3 length is 14 residues. Germline CDR1 reads KGHSH; CDR2 reads LQKENI. The CDR3 DNA is TGTGCCAGCTCACCACTGGGGGCTCTTTCTGAAGCTTTCTTT. Translating gives CASSPLGALSEAFF. Variable domain in full (rest from reference TRBV18 and TRBJ1-1): NAGVMQNPRHLVRRRGQEARLRCSPMKGHSHVYWYRQLPEEGLKFMVYLQKENIIDESGMPKERFSAEFPKEGPSILRIQQVVRGDSAAYFCASSPLGALSEAFFGQGTRLTVV.

This chain connects TRBV4-3 to TRBJ2-7; D is unclear. CDR1 LGHNA and CDR2 YSLEER come from the germline V gene. The CDR3 spans 15 residues. The V and J ends lost 0 bases and 2 bases respectively, with 11 bases between them. CDR3 region: CASSQEGQAAYEQYF. The CDR3 DNA sequence: TGCGCCAGCAGCCAAGAGGGCCAGGCCGCCTACGAGCAGTACTTC.

The chain couples TRBV11-2 to TRBJ2-7, with a possible D match to TRBD1 (6 bases). Trimming pared 3 bases from V and 6 bases from J, leaving 24 bases between. From germline, CDR1 is SGHAT and CDR2 FQNNGV. The length of the CDR3 is 17 residues. This CDR3 is CASSLGAWGGPAVEQYF. The CDR3 DNA sequence: TGTGCCAGCAGCTTGGGGGCATGGGGCGGTCCCGCGGTCGAGCAGTACTTC. Looking up the rest from reference TRBV11-2 and TRBJ2-7 gives the full variable domain: EAGVAQSPRYKIIEKRQSVAFWCNPISGHATLYWYQQILGQGPKLLIQFQNNGVVDDSQLPKDRFSAERLKGVDSTLKIQPAKLEDSAVYLCASSLGAWGGPAVEQYFGPGTRLTVT.

V and J are TRBV7-2 and TRBJ2-1; tentatively, D is TRBD1 (5 bases). Germline V gene lookup returns CDR1 SGHTA and CDR2 FQGNSA. This CDR3 is built from 12 residues. V was cut by 5 bases and J by 10 bases, with 12 bases left in between. In DNA form, the CDR3 reads TGTGCCAGCAGCCTGCTGGCAGGGGAGCAGTTCTTC. Translating gives CASSLLAGEQFF.

The rearrangement uses TRBV7-8 and TRBJ2-5, with 13 bases matching TRBD2. Germline assignment: CDR1 SGHVS and CDR2 FQNEAQ. This CDR3 has 17 residues. J was trimmed by 2 bases and V by 4 bases; bases with no gene match: 7. CDR3 in amino acids: CASSSFGLAGVQETQYF. The CDR3 DNA follows: TGTGCCAGCAGCTCCTTCGGACTAGCGGGAGTACAAGAGACCCAGTACTTC.

This clone has just a few counts. The chain recombines TRBV6-5 with TRBJ2-5; 8 bases agree with TRBD1. The CDR3 runs to 14 residues. J was trimmed by 1 base and V by 6 bases; bases with no gene match: 4. From germline, CDR1 is MNHEY and CDR2 SVGAGI. The CDR3 loop reads CASRSGGLQETQYF. The CDR3 nucleotides read TGTGCCAGCAGATCAGGGGGCCTCCAAGAGACCCAGTACTTC.

This chain links TRBV6-4 with TRBJ2-3, with D unresolved. The CDR3 totals 13 residues. CDR1 is MRHNA and CDR2 is SNTAGT in the germline V gene. V shed 5 bases and J shed 6 bases, with 12 bases lying between them. CDR3 bases: TGTGCCAGCAGTCTCCGAGCAGGCGATACGCAGTATTTT. Amino acid sequence: CASSLRAGDTQYF.

The chain has TRBV19 and TRBJ2-7; 8 positions agree with TRBD2. The CDR3 is made up of 17 amino acids. After removal of 3 bases from V and 2 bases from J, the junction contained 12 bases not matched to a gene. CDR1 and CDR2 from the germline V gene are LNHDA and SQIVND (reference sequence). CDR3 DNA: TGTGCCAGTAGTATCTTCGGGGGGAGCGGGGGAGCCTACGAGCAGTACTTC. This translates into CASSIFGGSGGAYEQYF.

Here the CDR3 reads CASSPLGLAFNEQFF. CDR3 bases: TGTGCCAGCAGTCCCCTGGGACTAGCTTTCAATGAGCAGTTCTTC. The genes are TRBV21-1 and TRBJ2-1; the table's TRBD2 call for D was not verified on the DNA. TRBV21-1 is given as a pseudogene. The length of the CDR3 is 15 residues.

J is TRBJ2-1 and V is TRBV21-1; the table's D gene call, TRBD2, was not cross checked with the DNA. TRBV21-1 is a documented pseudogene. The CDR3 contains 13 residues. The CDR3 DNA reads as TGTGCCAGCAGCAGGGAGCTCGACAATGAGCAGTTCTTC. Its translation is CASSRELDNEQFF.

Comment on this clone: One end of the junction varies from germline; a read error may be responsible. The chain employs TRBV10-3 and TRBJ2-2; TRBD1 agrees at 7 bases. CDR1 ENHRY and CDR2 SYGVKD come from the germline V gene. The CDR3 length is 17 residues. CDR3 loop: CAISKSWGTANTGELFF. CDR3 coding DNA: TGTGCCATCAGTAAGTCTTGGGGGACAGCCAACACCGGGGAGCTGTTTTTT.